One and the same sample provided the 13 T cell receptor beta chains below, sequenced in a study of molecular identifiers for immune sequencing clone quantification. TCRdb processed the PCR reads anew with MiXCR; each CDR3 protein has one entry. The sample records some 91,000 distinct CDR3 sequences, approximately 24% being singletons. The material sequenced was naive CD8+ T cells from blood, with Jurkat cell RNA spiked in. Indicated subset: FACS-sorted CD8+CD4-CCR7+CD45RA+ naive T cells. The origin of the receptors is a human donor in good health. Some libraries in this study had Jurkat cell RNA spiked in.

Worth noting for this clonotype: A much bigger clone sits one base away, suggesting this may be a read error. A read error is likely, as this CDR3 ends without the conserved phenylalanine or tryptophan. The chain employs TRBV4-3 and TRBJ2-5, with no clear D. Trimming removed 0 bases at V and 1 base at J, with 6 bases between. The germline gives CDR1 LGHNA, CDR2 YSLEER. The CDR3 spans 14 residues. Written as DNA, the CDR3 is TGCGCCAGCAGCCAAGACTATTCCCAAGAGACCCAGTACCTC. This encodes CASSQDYSQETQYL.

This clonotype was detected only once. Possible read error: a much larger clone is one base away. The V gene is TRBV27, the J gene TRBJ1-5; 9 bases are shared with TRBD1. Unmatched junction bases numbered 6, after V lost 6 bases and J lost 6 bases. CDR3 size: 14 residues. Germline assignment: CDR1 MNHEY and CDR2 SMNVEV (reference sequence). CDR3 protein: CASRIQGAPQPQHF. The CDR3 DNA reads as TGTGCCAGCAGGATACAGGGGGCTCCTCAGCCCCAGCATTTT.

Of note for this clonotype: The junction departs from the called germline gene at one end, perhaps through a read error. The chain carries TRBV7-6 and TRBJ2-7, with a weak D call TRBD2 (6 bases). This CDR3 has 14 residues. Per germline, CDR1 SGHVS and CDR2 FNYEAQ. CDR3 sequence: CASSLAIRGNEQHF. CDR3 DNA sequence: TGTGCCAGCAGCCTAGCGATTAGAGGAAACGAGCAGCACTTC.

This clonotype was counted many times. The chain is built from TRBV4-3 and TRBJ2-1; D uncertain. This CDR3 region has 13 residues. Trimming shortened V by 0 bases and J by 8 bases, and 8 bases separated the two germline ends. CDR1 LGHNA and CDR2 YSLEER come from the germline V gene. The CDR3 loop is CASSQDTEDEQFF. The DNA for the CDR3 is TGCGCCAGCAGCCAAGATACCGAGGATGAGCAGTTCTTC.

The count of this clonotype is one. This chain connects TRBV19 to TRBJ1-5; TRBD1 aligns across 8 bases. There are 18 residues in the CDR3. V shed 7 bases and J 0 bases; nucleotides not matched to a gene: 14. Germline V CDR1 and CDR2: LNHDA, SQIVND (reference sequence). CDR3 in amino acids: CASTGGKTGGYSNQPQHF. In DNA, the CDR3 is TGTGCCAGTACCGGGGGCAAAACAGGGGGTTATAGCAATCAGCCCCAGCATTTT.

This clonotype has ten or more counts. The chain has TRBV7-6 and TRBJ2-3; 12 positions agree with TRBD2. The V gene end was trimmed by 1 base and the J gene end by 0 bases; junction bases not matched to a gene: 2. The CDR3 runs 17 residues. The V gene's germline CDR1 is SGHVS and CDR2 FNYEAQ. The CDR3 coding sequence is TGTGCCAGCAGCTTAGAACTAGCGGGGGGAAGCACAGATACGCAGTATTTT. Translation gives CASSLELAGGSTDTQYF.

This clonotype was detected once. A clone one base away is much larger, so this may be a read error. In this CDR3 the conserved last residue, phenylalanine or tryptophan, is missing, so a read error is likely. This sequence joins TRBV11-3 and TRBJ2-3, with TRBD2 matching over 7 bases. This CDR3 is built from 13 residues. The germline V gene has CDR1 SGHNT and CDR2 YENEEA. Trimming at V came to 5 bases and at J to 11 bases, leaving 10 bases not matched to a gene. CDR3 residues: CASSPRPAGVQYL. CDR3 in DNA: TGTGCCAGCAGCCCTCGTCCGGCGGGGGTGCAGTATCTT.

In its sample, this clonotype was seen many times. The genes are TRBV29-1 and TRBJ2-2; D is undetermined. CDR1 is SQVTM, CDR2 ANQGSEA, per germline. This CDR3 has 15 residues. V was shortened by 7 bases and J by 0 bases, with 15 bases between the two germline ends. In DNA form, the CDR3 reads TGCAGCGCCTCTCGTCCGGCAACGAACACCGGGGAGCTGTTTTTT. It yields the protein CSASRPATNTGELFF.

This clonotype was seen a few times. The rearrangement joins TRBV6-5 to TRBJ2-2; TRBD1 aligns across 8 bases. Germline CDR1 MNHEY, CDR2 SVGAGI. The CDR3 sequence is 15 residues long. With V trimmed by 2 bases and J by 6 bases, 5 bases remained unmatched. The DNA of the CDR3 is TGTGCCAGCAGTTACGGGACAGGTCAGCCCGGGGAGCTGTTTTTT. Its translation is CASSYGTGQPGELFF.

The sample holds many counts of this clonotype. CDR3 bases: TGTGCCAGCAGTCGCCCCCTTACTATGCGGGGGGGCGGGACCCAGTACTTC. It translates to CASSRPLTMRGGGTQYF. J is TRBJ2-5 and V is TRBV28; 9 positions agree with TRBD2. Germline-derived CDR1 and CDR2 are MDHEN and SYDVKM. The CDR3 totals 17 residues. V shed 5 bases and J 7 bases; nucleotides not matched to a gene: 17.

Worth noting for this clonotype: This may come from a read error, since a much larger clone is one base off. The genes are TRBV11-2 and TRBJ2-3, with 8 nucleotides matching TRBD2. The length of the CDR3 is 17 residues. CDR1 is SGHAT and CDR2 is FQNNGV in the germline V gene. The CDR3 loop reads CAGSTGGTLPFTDTQYF. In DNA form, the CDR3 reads TGTGCCGGCAGCACGGGGGGGACTCTTCCCTTCACAGATACGCAGTATTTT. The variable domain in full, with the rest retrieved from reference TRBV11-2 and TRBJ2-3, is EAGVAQSPRYKIIEKRQSVAFWCNPISGHATLYWYQQILGQGPKLLIQFQNNGVVDDSQLPKDRFSAERLKGVDSTLKIQPAKLEDSAVYLCAGSTGGTLPFTDTQYFGPGTRLTVL.

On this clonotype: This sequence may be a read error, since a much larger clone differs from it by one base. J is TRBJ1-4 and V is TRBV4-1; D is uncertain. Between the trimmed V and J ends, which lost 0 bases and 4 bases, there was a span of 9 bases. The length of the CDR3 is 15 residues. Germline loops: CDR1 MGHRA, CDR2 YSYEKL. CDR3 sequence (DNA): TGCGCCAGCAGCCAAGAAGCCAGGTTTAATGAAAAACTGTTTTTT. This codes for CASSQEARFNEKLFF.

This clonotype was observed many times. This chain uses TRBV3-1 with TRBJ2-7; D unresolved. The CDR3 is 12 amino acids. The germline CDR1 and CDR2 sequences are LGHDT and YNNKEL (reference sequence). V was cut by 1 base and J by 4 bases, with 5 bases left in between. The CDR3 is CASSQGHYEQYF. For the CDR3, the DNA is TGTGCCAGCAGCCAAGGACATTACGAGCAGTACTTC.